This T cell receptor (beta chain) was recorded in a study of blood T cell repertoires in COVID-19. The wider study: Samples taken during acute and convalescent COVID-19 were collected in the United States, Italy and Spain. T cells, B-cell-depleted T cells, or PBMCs provided the cDNA or gDNA that served as material.

TCRdb keeps only in-frame clones here, not all; method: immunoSEQ multiplex PCR. The table records approximately 300,000 clones, around 85% of them present only once. Donors were grouped by their self-reported clinical history. The study recruited exposed participants who had met a COVID-19 case within 2 weeks before entry. Sequenced sample: PBMCs or T cells enriched from blood (not recorded which). The source is a woman aged 25 to 45 who had been exposed to COVID-19.

The chain's CDR3 is CASSHAAGEAYEQYF. CDR3 DNA sequence: TGCGCCAGCAGCCACGCAGCGGGGGAAGCCTACGAGCAGTACTTC. The rearrangement links TRBV4-1 to TRBJ2-7; 8 bases agree with TRBD2. The germline CDR1 and CDR2 sequences are MGHRA and YSYEKL. V was pared by 3 bases and J by 2 bases, with 6 bases of the junction left unmatched. CDR3 size: 15 residues.